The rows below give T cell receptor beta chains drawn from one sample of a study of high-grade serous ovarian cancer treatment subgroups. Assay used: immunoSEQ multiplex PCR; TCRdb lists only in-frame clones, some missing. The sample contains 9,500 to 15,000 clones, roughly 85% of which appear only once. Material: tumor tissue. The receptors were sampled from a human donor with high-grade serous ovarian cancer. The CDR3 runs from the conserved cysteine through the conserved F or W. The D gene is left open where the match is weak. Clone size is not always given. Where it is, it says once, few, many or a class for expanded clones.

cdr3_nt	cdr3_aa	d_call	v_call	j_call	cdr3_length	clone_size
TGTGCCAGCAGCCAACCGTCTAGCGGCTACAATGAGCAGTTCTTC	CASSQPSSGYNEQFF	TRBD2	TRBV11-2	TRBJ2-1	15	NA
TGTGCCATCACTGAGACTAGCGGGGGAGGAAACATTCAGTACTTC	CAITETSGGGNIQYF	TRBD2	TRBV10-3	TRBJ2-4	15	NA
TGTGCCAGCAGCCAAGGTCAGGGGGAGGGTGGCTACACCTTC	CASSQGQGEGGYTF	TRBD1	TRBV4-2	TRBJ1-2	14	NA
TGCGCCAGCAGCTCGGACAGTCAAAGCTCTGGAAACACCATATATTTT	CASSSDSQSSGNTIYF	NA	TRBV5-1	TRBJ1-3	16	few
TGTGCCATCAGAAAATACAGGGGGGCTAAGGACACTGAAGCTTTCTTT	CAIRKYRGAKDTEAFF	TRBD1	TRBV10-3	TRBJ1-1	16	NA
TGTGCCAGCAGTGCAGGACAGGGGCGCAATTGGTCACCCCTCCACTTT	CASSAGQGRNWSPLHF	TRBD1	TRBV25-1	TRBJ1-6	16	few
TGTGCCAGCAGCTCTCTCCGGGGGAGTGGGGGGTTTAGCAATCAGCCCCAGCATTTT	CASSSLRGSGGFSNQPQHF	NA	TRBV7-9	TRBJ1-5	19	once
TGTGCCAGCAGCTTAGAGGGGGTCGATAATTCACCCCTCCACTTT	CASSLEGVDNSPLHF	NA	TRBV7-2	TRBJ1-6	15	NA
TGTGCCAGCAGCTTAGTGGGGTTCAGGGATACGCAGTATTTT	CASSLVGFRDTQYF	NA	TRBV7-9	TRBJ2-3	14	NA
TGTGCCAGCAGCTTAAGTCGGGGCAGTCTCTACGAGCAGTACTTC	CASSLSRGSLYEQYF	NA	TRBV11-2	TRBJ2-7	15	NA
TGTGCCACCGGACAGAGCTCTGGAAACACCATATATTTT	CATGQSSGNTIYF	NA	TRBV10-3	TRBJ1-3	13	NA
TGTGCCACCAGCAGAGGAACAGGGGGGACTTCACCCCTCCACTTT	CATSRGTGGTSPLHF	TRBD1	TRBV15	TRBJ1-6	15	NA
TGTGCCAGCACCGCATCTAGCGGGGGGGCGAACACCGGGGAGCTGTTTTTT	CASTASSGGANTGELFF	TRBD2	TRBV2	TRBJ2-2	17	NA
TGTGCCAGCAGTTCCTGGACAGGGGGAAACTATGGCTACACCTTC	CASSSWTGGNYGYTF	TRBD1	TRBV6-6	TRBJ1-2	15	few
TGTGCCTGGAGTGCCCCAACAGGATTAGCCAAAAACATTCAGTACTTC	CAWSAPTGLAKNIQYF	NA	TRBV30	TRBJ2-4	16	NA
TGTGCCAGCAGCTTGTCTAGCGGAGAAACCGGGGAGCTGTTTTTT	CASSLSSGETGELFF	TRBD2	TRBV5-4	TRBJ2-2	15	NA
TGCGCCAGCAGCGACGGGACATCGGCAAGTCTGTTTTTT	CASSDGTSASLFF	NA	TRBV5-1	TRBJ1-4	13	NA
TGCGCCAGCAGCTTGAACGGACCCTATGACGAGCAGTACTTC	CASSLNGPYDEQYF	NA	TRBV5-1	TRBJ2-7	14	NA
TGTGCCAGCAGTGACTCGGGAATGGGGGCTAATGAGCAGTTCTTC	CASSDSGMGANEQFF	NA	TRBV6-4	TRBJ2-1	15	NA
TGCGCCAGCAGTGAGTCAGGGGGCGCAGAGACCCAGTACTTC	CASSESGGAETQYF	TRBD1	TRBV10-1	TRBJ2-5	14	NA
TGTGCCTGGGAGCAACAAGGGGGCGCTCGGGGCTACACCTTC	CAWEQQGGARGYTF	TRBD1	TRBV30	TRBJ1-2	14	NA
TGTGCCAGCAGCCGACGGACAGGGGGAGTTTCGAGGGGAGAGACCCAGTACTTC	CASSRRTGGVSRGETQYF	TRBD1	TRBV13	TRBJ2-5	18	NA
TGCGCCAGCGGGCACGGGACCTACGAGCAGTACTTC	CASGHGTYEQYF	NA	TRBV10-2	TRBJ2-7	12	large
TGTGCCAGCAGTGGACAGGGGGCTTCACCCCTCCACTTT	CASSGQGASPLHF	TRBD1	TRBV6-6	TRBJ1-6	13	NA
TGTGCCAGCACTAAAGACAGGGGGTCTCAGCCCCAGCATTTT	CASTKDRGSQPQHF	TRBD1	TRBV6-1	TRBJ1-5	14	NA
TGTGCCACCAGCCGAGGGACAAGTGGCTACACCTTC	CATSRGTSGYTF	NA	TRBV15	TRBJ1-2	12	NA
TGTGCCAGCAGCGTAGGTAGAGGGGTTAATGAAAAACTGTTTTTT	CASSVGRGVNEKLFF	NA	TRBV9	TRBJ1-4	15	NA
TGTGCCAGCAGCTTGATGCAGACTAGCAATCAGCCCCAGCATTTT	CASSLMQTSNQPQHF	NA	TRBV5-6	TRBJ1-5	15	once
TGCGCCAGCAGCCAAGAAAGAAGCGGTGGAACAGATACGCAGTATTTT	CASSQERSGGTDTQYF	NA	TRBV5-1	TRBJ2-3	16	NA
TGCAGCGGGGACAGGGGTGAAGGCAATGAGCAGTTCTTC	CSGDRGEGNEQFF	TRBD1	TRBV29-1	TRBJ2-1	13	once
TGTGCCAGCAGATCGGGGACAGACTCTGGAAACACCATATATTTT	CASRSGTDSGNTIYF	TRBD1	TRBV5-4	TRBJ1-3	15	NA
TGTGCCAGCAGCTGGCTAGCGGGGGGGCAAGAGACCCAGTACTTC	CASSWLAGGQETQYF	TRBD2	TRBV7-2	TRBJ2-5	15	NA
TGTGCCAGCAGGTATATACAGGACAGATTCTCTGGAAACACCATATATTTT	CASRYIQDRFSGNTIYF	NA	TRBV21-1	TRBJ1-3	17	NA
TGTGCCAGCAGCTTCCTCTACACGGAGGCCGGGGAGCTGTTTTTT	CASSFLYTEAGELFF	NA	TRBV5-4	TRBJ2-2	15	NA
TGCGCCAGCAGCTTTGAGAACACTGAAGCTTTCTTT	CASSFENTEAFF	NA	TRBV5-1	TRBJ1-1	12	NA
TGTGCCTGGAGTGTACCGCGGACAGACACCGGGGAGCTGTTTTTT	CAWSVPRTDTGELFF	NA	TRBV30	TRBJ2-2	15	once
TGTGCCAGCAGCGAAGTACCCGGGACAGCTACGACCTATGGCTACACCTTC	CASSEVPGTATTYGYTF	TRBD1	TRBV9	TRBJ1-2	17	NA
TGTGCCAGCAGCGTAGAAGGGGCCCTCACTACTTGGAGGACTGAAGCTTTCTTT	CASSVEGALTTWRTEAFF	NA	TRBV9	TRBJ1-1	18	NA
TGTGCCAGCAGTGACGAGGGGAGAGGCTATGGCTACACCTTC	CASSDEGRGYGYTF	NA	TRBV6-1	TRBJ1-2	14	NA
TGTGCCAGCAGCTTAGTTCGGGGGGCGAATCAGCCCCAGCATTTT	CASSLVRGANQPQHF	NA	TRBV7-2	TRBJ1-5	15	NA
TGTGCCAGCAGTTACCTCAGGGAACCCTACGAGCAGTACTTC	CASSYLREPYEQYF	NA	TRBV6-5	TRBJ2-7	14	NA
TGTGCCAGCAGCCCACTCTTGCTAACCGGGACAGAAGGGGAGAATTCACCCCTCCACTTT	CASSPLLLTGTEGENSPLHF	TRBD1	TRBV7-8	TRBJ1-6	20	NA
TGTGCCAGCTCCCTGACAGAGGGCTCTGGAAACACCATATATTTT	CASSLTEGSGNTIYF	NA	TRBV18	TRBJ1-3	15	NA
TGCAGTGCTAACTCCTACAATGAGCAGTTCTTC	CSANSYNEQFF	NA	TRBV20-1	TRBJ2-1	11	NA
TGTGCCAGCAGCCCGCTCATGACAGGGAGCAATCAGCCCCAGCATTTT	CASSPLMTGSNQPQHF	TRBD1	TRBV7-9	TRBJ1-5	16	NA
TGTGCCAGCAGTTGGAGAACGGGACAGGGGACTGAAGCTTTCTTT	CASSWRTGQGTEAFF	TRBD1	TRBV6-5	TRBJ1-1	15	once
TGTGCCAGCAGCCCCGGACCGAGGTACGAGCAGTACTTC	CASSPGPRYEQYF	NA	TRBV9	TRBJ2-7	13	NA
TGTGCCAGCAGCGTGACGACGGGTTCACCCCTCCACTTT	CASSVTTGSPLHF	NA	TRBV9	TRBJ1-6	13	NA
TGCGCCAGCAGCTTTCCTACAGGGGGACTTAAAAACTATGGCTACACCTTC	CASSFPTGGLKNYGYTF	TRBD1	TRBV5-1	TRBJ1-2	17	NA
TGTGCCAGCAGGAGGGACACCGGGGAGCTGTTTTTT	CASRRDTGELFF	NA	TRBV2	TRBJ2-2	12	NA
TGTGCCTGGACTACCGGGACAGGGCCTGACGAGACCCAGTACTTC	CAWTTGTGPDETQYF	TRBD1	TRBV30	TRBJ2-5	15	NA
TGTGCCAGCAGCACAGGGTCGGGGAACTACAATGAGCAGTTCTTC	CASSTGSGNYNEQFF	NA	TRBV7-3	TRBJ2-1	15	NA
TGTGCCACGGGGGGTTTGGGGAACACTGAAGCTTTCTTT	CATGGLGNTEAFF	NA	TRBV7-9	TRBJ1-1	13	medium-sized
TGTGCCATCAGTGATAGTCTGGTAACATATAGCAATCAGCCCCAGCATTTT	CAISDSLVTYSNQPQHF	NA	TRBV10-3	TRBJ1-5	17	NA
TGTGCCAGCAGCCGTCTCGGGCGGGGCCCCTACAATGAGCAGTTCTTC	CASSRLGRGPYNEQFF	NA	TRBV5-6	TRBJ2-1	16	NA
TGCGCCAGCAGCGCCGAGGGACAGGGGGAAAGTGAAAAACTGTTTTTT	CASSAEGQGESEKLFF	TRBD1	TRBV5-1	TRBJ1-4	16	NA
TGCGCCAGCAGCCAAGATAACCGAGAGTACGAGCAGTACTTC	CASSQDNREYEQYF	NA	TRBV4-3	TRBJ2-7	14	NA
TGTGCCAGTACCCCGGGCTTACTGAACACTGAAGCTTTCTTT	CASTPGLLNTEAFF	NA	TRBV7-9	TRBJ1-1	14	NA
TGCAGCGTTGAAGATTTGGGCGAGCAGTACTTC	CSVEDLGEQYF	NA	TRBV29-1	TRBJ2-7	11	NA